These T cell receptor beta chains were read from a single sample in a study of T cells in Graves' hyperthyroidism and ophthalmopathy. TCRdb passed the multiplex PCR reads through MiXCR, listing each CDR3 protein once. The data show roughly 400,000 distinct CDR3 sequences, with roughly an eighth seen just once and under 30% held by the top ten. Sample: blood. These receptors all come from a man aged 50-59 years with Graves' ophthalmopathy. CDR3s include the opening cysteine and the closing phenylalanine or tryptophan. The order of the fields is V gene, clone size, J gene, CDR3 protein. Clone size is given for some rows only: seen once, a few or many times, or a class if the clone is expanded.

TRBV29-1	few	TRBJ2-1	CSVAAGVSYNEQFF
TRBV12-3/TRBV12-4	-	TRBJ2-7	CASSQISPAVYEQYF
TRBV29-1	few	TRBJ1-1	CSGQLARLNTEAFF
TRBV30	many	TRBJ1-2	CAWNWRKGYTF
TRBV6-1	-	TRBJ2-1	CASSEAAGHSYNEQFF
TRBV5-1	few	TRBJ2-1	CASSSRLARYNEQFF
TRBV29-1	-	TRBJ2-5	CSVEGGQETQYF
TRBV10-3	many	TRBJ1-2	CAIMKGQGGGYTF
TRBV12-3/TRBV12-4	-	TRBJ2-3	CASGINQAQYF
TRBV18	many	TRBJ1-4	CASSPRATGPNEKLFF
TRBV12-3/TRBV12-4	many	TRBJ2-3	CASSPGGGRAVDTQYF
TRBV4-1	many	TRBJ2-5	CASSQDSGGSETQYF
TRBV18	many	TRBJ2-1	CASSATAGTSEAEQFF
TRBV20-1	many	TRBJ2-1	CSARVATSGRPSRQFF
TRBV20-1	-	TRBJ2-5	CSAPDLGTQYF
TRBV6-4	-	TRBJ2-7	CASSASSGVYGQYF
TRBV19	-	TRBJ2-5	CASSRWRGETQYF
TRBV28	many	TRBJ1-2	CASSRQGVRGYTF
TRBV6-1	many	TRBJ2-5	CASRVAGDQETQYF
TRBV20-1	many	TRBJ2-5	CSAQDPPTQYF
TRBV20-1	few	TRBJ2-3	CSASRDPSPGTDTQYF
TRBV12-3/TRBV12-4	many	TRBJ2-5	CASSLGLGGQETQYF
TRBV6-1	-	TRBJ2-7	CASSHDRGDYEQYF
TRBV30	many	TRBJ1-1	CAWSHKPRGRAFF
TRBV6-2/TRBV6-3	once	TRBJ1-5	CASSYSMGDRSNQPQHF
TRBV15	many	TRBJ2-1	CATSRDSGSYNEQFF
TRBV28	-	TRBJ2-7	CASKLSGAYEQYF
TRBV7-3	many	TRBJ2-1	CASSPGTLSYNEQFF
TRBV6-2/TRBV6-3	-	TRBJ1-5	CASVRWGDNQPQHF
TRBV2	-	TRBJ2-4	CANRAGDLAKNIQYF
TRBV20-1	many	TRBJ2-7	CSARHLTSGQYEQYF
TRBV20-1	many	TRBJ2-7	CSAGGWSSYEQYF
TRBV29-1	few	TRBJ2-3	CITLASGTDTQYF